The entry that follows covers one T cell receptor beta chain sequence. This record comes from a study of control samples from healthy donors and cancer patients. Profiling relied on immunoSEQ multiplex PCR, and the TCRdb table lists in-frame clones only, not all of them. The repertoire consists of around 76,000 clones, with 75% to 90% occurring once and the leading ten covering 9.5%. Trimming removed 2 bases from V and 2 bases from J; junction bases left unmatched: 8. Per the germline V gene, CDR1 is MNHEY and CDR2 is SVGEGT. The CDR3 runs 16 residues. This clonotype was sampled from a woman in her forties or fifties with colorectal cancer. Material: PBMCs. This chain joins TRBV6-2 or TRBV6-3 and TRBJ2-5; 7 bases are a match to TRBD2. This chain's CDR3 is CASSYGAGVWQETQYF. CDR3 DNA: TGTGCCAGCAGTTACGGTGCGGGGGTATGGCAAGAGACCCAGTACTTC.